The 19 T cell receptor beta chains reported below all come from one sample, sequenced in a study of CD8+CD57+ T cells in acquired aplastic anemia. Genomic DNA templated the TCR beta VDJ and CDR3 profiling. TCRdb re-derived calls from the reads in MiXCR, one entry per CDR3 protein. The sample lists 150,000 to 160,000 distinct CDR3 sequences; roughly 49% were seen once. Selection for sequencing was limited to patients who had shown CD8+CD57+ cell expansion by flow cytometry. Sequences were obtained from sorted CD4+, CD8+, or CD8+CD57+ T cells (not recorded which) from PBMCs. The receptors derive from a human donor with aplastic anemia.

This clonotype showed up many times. CDR3 nucleotides: TGCGCCAGCAGCCCCACACCGCACCTAGCGGGGGGGCTCCATGAGCAGTTCTTC. Amino acid sequence: CASSPTPHLAGGLHEQFF. The chain carries TRBV5-1 and TRBJ2-1; 12 bases map to TRBD2. Per germline, CDR1 SGHRS and CDR2 YFSETQ. J gave up 8 bases and V 4 bases, and 16 bases lay outside the gene matches. CDR3 length equals 18 residues.

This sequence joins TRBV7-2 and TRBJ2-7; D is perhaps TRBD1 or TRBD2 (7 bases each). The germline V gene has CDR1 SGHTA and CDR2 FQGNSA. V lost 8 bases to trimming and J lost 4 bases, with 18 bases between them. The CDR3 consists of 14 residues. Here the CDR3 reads CASHREGARYEQYF. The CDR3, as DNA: TGTGCCAGCCATAGGGAGGGGGCGAGGTACGAGCAGTACTTC.

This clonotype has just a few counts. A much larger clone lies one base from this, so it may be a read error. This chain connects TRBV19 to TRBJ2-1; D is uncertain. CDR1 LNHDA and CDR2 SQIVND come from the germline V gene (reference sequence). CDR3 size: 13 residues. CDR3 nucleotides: TGTGCCAGCGCCCGAAGCTCCTACAATGAGCAGTTATTC. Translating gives CASARSSYNEQLF.

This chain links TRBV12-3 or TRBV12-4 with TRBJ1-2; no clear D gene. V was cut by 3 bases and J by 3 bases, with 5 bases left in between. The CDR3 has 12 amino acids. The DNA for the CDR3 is TGTGCCAGCAGTTTTGGGGACTATGGCTACACCTTC. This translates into CASSFGDYGYTF.

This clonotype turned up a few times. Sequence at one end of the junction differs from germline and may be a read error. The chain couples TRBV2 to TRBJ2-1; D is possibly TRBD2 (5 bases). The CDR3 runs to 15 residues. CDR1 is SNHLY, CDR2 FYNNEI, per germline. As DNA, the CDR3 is TGTGCCAGCAGTACGGCGGACTCGAGCTACAGTGAGCAGTTCTTC. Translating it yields CASSTADSSYSEQFF. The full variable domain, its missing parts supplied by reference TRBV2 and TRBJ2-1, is EPEVTQTPSHQVTQMGQEVILRCVPISNHLYFYWYRQILGQKVEFLVSFYNNEISEKSEIFDDQFSVERPDGSNFTLKIRSTKLEDSAMYFCASSTADSSYSEQFFGPGTRLTVL.

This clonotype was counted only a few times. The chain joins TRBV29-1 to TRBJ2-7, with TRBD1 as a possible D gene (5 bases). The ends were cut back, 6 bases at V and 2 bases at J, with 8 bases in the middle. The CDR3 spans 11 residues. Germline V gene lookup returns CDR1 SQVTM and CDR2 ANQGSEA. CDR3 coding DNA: TGCAGCGTGGGCAGGGCCTACGAGCAGTACTTC. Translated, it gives CSVGRAYEQYF.

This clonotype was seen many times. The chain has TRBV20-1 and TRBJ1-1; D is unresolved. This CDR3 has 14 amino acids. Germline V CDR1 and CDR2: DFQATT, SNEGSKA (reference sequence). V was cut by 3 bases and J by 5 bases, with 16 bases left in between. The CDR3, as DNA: TGCAGTGCTAGCTCTCAGGAAAGAAGGACTGAAGCTTTCTTT. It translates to CSASSQERRTEAFF.

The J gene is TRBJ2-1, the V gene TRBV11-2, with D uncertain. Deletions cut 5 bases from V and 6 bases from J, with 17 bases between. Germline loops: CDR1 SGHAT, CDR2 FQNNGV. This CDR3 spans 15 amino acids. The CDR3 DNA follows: TGTGCCAGCAGCCCCTGGGCATTCACCCTCAATGAGCAGTTCTTC. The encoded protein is CASSPWAFTLNEQFF.

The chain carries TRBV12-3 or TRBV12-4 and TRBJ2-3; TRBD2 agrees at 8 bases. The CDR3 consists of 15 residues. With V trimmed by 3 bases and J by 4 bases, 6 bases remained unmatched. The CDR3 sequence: CASSFAGGRSDTQYF. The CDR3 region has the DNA TGTGCCAGCAGTTTCGCGGGGGGAAGGTCAGATACGCAGTATTTT.

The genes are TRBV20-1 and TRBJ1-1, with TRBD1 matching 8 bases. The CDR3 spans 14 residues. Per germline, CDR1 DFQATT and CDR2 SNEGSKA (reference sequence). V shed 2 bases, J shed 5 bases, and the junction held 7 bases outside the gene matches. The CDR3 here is CSARRKNRGTEAFF. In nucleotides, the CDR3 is TGCAGTGCTAGAAGGAAAAACAGGGGGACTGAAGCTTTCTTT.

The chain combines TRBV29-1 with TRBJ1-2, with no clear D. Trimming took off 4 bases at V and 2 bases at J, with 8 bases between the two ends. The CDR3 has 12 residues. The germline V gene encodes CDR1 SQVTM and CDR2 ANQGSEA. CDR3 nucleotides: TGCAGCGTTGCGCGGGAGAACTATGGCTACACCTTC. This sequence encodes CSVARENYGYTF.

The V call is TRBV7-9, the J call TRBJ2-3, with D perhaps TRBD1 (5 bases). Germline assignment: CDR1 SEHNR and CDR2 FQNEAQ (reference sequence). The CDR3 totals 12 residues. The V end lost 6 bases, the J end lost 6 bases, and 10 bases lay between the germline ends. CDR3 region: CASRSGPDTQYF. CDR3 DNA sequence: TGTGCCAGCAGGTCAGGGCCCGATACGCAGTATTTT.

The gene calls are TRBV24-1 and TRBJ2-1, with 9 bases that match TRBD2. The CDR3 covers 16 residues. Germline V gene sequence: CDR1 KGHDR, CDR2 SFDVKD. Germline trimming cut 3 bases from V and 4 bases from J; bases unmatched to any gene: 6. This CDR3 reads CATSDHGTSTYNEQFF. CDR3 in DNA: TGTGCCACCAGTGATCACGGGACTAGCACATACAATGAGCAGTTCTTC.

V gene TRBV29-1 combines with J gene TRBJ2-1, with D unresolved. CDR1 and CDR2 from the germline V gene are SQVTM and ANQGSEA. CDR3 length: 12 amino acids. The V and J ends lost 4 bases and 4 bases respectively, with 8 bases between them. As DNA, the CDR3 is TGCAGCGTTGCCCCAGATTACAATGAGCAGTTCTTC. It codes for CSVAPDYNEQFF.

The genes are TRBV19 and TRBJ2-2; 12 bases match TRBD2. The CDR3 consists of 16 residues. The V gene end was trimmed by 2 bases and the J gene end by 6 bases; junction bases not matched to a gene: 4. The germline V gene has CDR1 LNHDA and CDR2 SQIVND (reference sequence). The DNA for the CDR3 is TGTGCCAGTAGTATATGGCTAGCGGGAGGGGCCGGGGAGCTGTTTTTT. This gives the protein CASSIWLAGGAGELFF.

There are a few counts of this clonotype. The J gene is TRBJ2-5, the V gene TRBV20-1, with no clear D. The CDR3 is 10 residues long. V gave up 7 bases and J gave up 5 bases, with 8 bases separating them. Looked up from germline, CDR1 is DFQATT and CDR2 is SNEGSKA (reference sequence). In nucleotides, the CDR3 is TGCAGTGGCGTCAGGGAGACCCAGTACTTC. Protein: CSGVRETQYF.

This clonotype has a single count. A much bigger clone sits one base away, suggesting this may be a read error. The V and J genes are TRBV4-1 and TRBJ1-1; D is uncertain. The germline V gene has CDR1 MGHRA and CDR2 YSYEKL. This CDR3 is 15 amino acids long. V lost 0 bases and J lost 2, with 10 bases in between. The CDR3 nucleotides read TGCGCCAGCAGCCAAGATCTGGGCGGTAACACTGAAGCTTTCTTT. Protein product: CASSQDLGGNTEAFF.

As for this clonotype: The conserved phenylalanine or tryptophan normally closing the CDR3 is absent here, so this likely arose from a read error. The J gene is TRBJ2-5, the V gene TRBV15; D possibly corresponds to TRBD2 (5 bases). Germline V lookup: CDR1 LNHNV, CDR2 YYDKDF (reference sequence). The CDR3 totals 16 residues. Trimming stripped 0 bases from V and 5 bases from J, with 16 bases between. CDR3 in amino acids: CATSRDTGVAAETQYL. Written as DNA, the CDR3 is TGTGCCACCAGCAGAGACACCGGGGTGGCGGCGGAGACCCAGTACCTC.

Written as DNA, the CDR3 is TGTGCCAGCAGCTTAGCGCGTTTGAAGGCCAGCTCCTACGAGCAGTACTTC. Residues: CASSLARLKASSYEQYF. The chain carries TRBV11-1 and TRBJ2-7; D remains ambiguous. The CDR3 extends over 17 amino acids. In germline, CDR1 is SGHAT, CDR2 FQDESV (reference sequence). Trimming cost V 0 bases and J 0 bases, with 15 bases left between them. The full variable domain, rest sourced from reference TRBV11-1 and TRBJ2-7, is EAEVAQSPRYKITEKSQAVAFWCDPISGHATLYWYRQILGQGPELLVQFQDESVVDDSQLPKDRFSAERLKGVDSTLKIQPAELGDSAMYLCASSLARLKASSYEQYFGPGTRLTVT.